The 25 T cell receptor beta chains presented below share a single source sample, sequenced in a study of T cells in Graves' hyperthyroidism and ophthalmopathy. Amplification of TCR beta CDR3 regions used RNA as the template. Using the HTBI primer set, a first-round RT-PCR was run on the TCR CDR3. TCRdb passed the multiplex PCR reads through MiXCR, listing each CDR3 protein once. The data hold 380,000 or so distinct CDR3 sequences, with 19% observed a single time. The sequencing input was blood. Receptors originate from a woman aged 18 to 35 with Graves' hyperthyroidism.

This clonotype was counted at least ten times. The chain uses TRBV2 and TRBJ2-5; maybe TRBD1 (6 bases). The V gene's germline CDR1 is SNHLY and CDR2 FYNNEI. V lost 1 base to trimming and J lost 4 bases, with 10 bases between them. CDR3 length equals 14 residues. Written as DNA, the CDR3 is TGTGCCAGCAGTGAAGGGGGGCTGGTAGAGACCCAGTACTTC. Protein product: CASSEGGLVETQYF.

About this clonotype itself: The junction departs from germline at one end; a sequencing error may be responsible. The genes are TRBV18 and TRBJ1-2; D possibly corresponds to TRBD1 (6 bases). CDR3 size: 10 residues. Germline-derived CDR1 and CDR2 are KGHSH and LQKENI. The CDR3 DNA reads as TGTGCCAGCTCCGCGGCCGGGACATCCTTC. Its protein is CASSAAGTSF.

This clonotype was picked up many times. The chain's CDR3 is CASSKVGEHYGYTF. CDR3 in DNA: TGTGCCAGCAGTAAAGTCGGGGAACACTATGGCTACACCTTC. This rearrangement joins TRBV6-1 to TRBJ1-2, with D uncertain. Germline V gene sequence: CDR1 MNHNS, CDR2 SASEGT. With 5 bases removed from V and 3 bases from J, the gap between germline ends came to 13 bases. This CDR3 is built from 14 residues.

The chain carries TRBV18 and TRBJ2-5, with no clear D. CDR1 is KGHSH, CDR2 LQKENI, per germline. V was shortened by 6 bases and J by 4 bases, with 9 bases between the two germline ends. There are 12 residues in the CDR3. CDR3 bases: TGTGCCAGCTCCCGAGACCCAGAGACCCAGTACTTC. Its protein product is CASSRDPETQYF.

This clonotype showed up many times. CDR3 loop: CATSDGTGDTEAFF. The CDR3 DNA follows: TGTGCCACCAGTGATGGGACAGGAGACACTGAAGCTTTCTTT. The chain joins TRBV24-1 to TRBJ1-1; 8 bases match TRBD1. This CDR3 spans 14 amino acids. The germline CDR1 and CDR2 sequences are KGHDR and SFDVKD. V gave up 3 bases and J gave up 3 bases; unmatched junction bases: 2.

The V and J genes are TRBV5-1 and TRBJ1-1, with D possibly TRBD1 on 5 matching bases. With 4 bases removed from V and 2 bases from J, the gap between germline ends came to 9 bases. In germline, CDR1 is SGHRS, CDR2 YFSETQ. CDR3 size: 13 residues. The CDR3 is CASSRRTNTEAFF. CDR3 sequence (DNA): TGCGCCAGCAGCCGGAGGACAAACACTGAAGCTTTCTTT.

Many counts were recorded for this clonotype. The V call is TRBV6-1, the J call TRBJ1-1; TRBD1 aligns across 12 bases. Per the germline V gene, CDR1 is MNHNS and CDR2 is SASEGT. The CDR3 sequence is 16 residues long. V gave up 6 bases and J gave up 3 bases; unmatched junction bases: 8. The CDR3 DNA is TGTGCCAGCAGCCACCGGGACAGGGGGCGCGACACTGAAGCTTTCTTT. Translated: CASSHRDRGRDTEAFF.

This clonotype was found a few times. The chain carries TRBV12-3 or TRBV12-4 and TRBJ2-7; the match to TRBD1 covers 8 bases. Trimming at V came to 4 bases and at J to 7 bases, leaving 6 bases not matched to a gene. The CDR3 extends over 13 amino acids. The chain's CDR3 is CASSSWTGSEQYF. The CDR3 coding sequence is TGTGCCAGCAGTTCCTGGACAGGGAGTGAGCAGTACTTC.

This clonotype was picked up many times. The V call is TRBV4-2, the J call TRBJ2-2; no definite D call. Germline loops: CDR1 LGHNA, CDR2 YNFKEQ. V was trimmed by 4 bases and J by 6 bases, leaving 18 bases between them. The CDR3 is 16 amino acids. The CDR3 sequence: CASSPLLLAPSGELFF. In DNA form, the CDR3 reads TGTGCCAGCAGCCCCCTGCTTCTGGCTCCTTCCGGGGAGCTGTTTTTT.

This clonotype was observed many times. V and J are TRBV29-1 and TRBJ1-1; D gene uncertain. The CDR3 has 13 amino acids. Germline assignment: CDR1 SQVTM and CDR2 ANQGSEA. V lost 4 bases, J lost 1 base, and 10 bases lay in between. The CDR3 protein is CSVGPAPNTEAFF. In DNA form, the CDR3 reads TGCAGCGTTGGGCCAGCGCCGAACACTGAAGCTTTCTTT.

This clonotype appeared many times. V is TRBV6-5 and J is TRBJ1-1, with D unclear. CDR1 and CDR2 (germline): MNHEY, SVGAGI. V was pared by 0 bases and J by 8 bases, with 10 bases between. The CDR3 is 13 amino acids. CDR3 in amino acids: CASSYSYGEEAFF. For the CDR3, the DNA is TGTGCCAGCAGTTACTCTTATGGGGAGGAAGCTTTCTTT.

This clonotype was observed many times. The rearrangement uses TRBV2 and TRBJ2-7, with 10 bases aligning to TRBD2. CDR3 length equals 15 residues. With 2 bases clipped from V and 4 bases from J, the junction kept 5 bases outside the gene matches. CDR1 SNHLY and CDR2 FYNNEI come from the germline V gene. CDR3 sequence: CASSETLAGVYEQYF. The CDR3 coding sequence is TGTGCCAGCAGTGAAACGCTAGCGGGGGTGTACGAGCAGTACTTC.

The V and J genes are TRBV12-3 or TRBV12-4 and TRBJ1-2; 12 bases agree with TRBD1. V was clipped by 5 bases and J by 8 bases; unmatched bases: 12. The CDR3 is made up of 16 amino acids. The CDR3 spells CASSAGTGGQGAGYTF. In nucleotides, the CDR3 is TGTGCCAGCAGTGCCGGGACAGGGGGCCAAGGTGCGGGCTACACCTTC.

This clonotype was seen many times. This chain joins TRBV15 and TRBJ2-7, with unresolved D. V lost 0 bases to trimming and J lost 6 bases, with 9 bases between them. Per germline, CDR1 LNHNV and CDR2 YYDKDF (reference sequence). CDR3 length equals 13 residues. The chain's CDR3 is CATSRDRLGEQYF. Here the CDR3 DNA reads TGTGCCACCAGCAGAGATCGATTGGGCGAGCAGTACTTC.

The genes are TRBV9 and TRBJ2-2, with 8 bases that match TRBD1. After removal of 0 bases from V and 4 bases from J, the junction contained 5 bases not matched to a gene. The germline gives CDR1 SGDLS, CDR2 YYNGEE. The CDR3 has 16 residues. In nucleotides, the CDR3 is TGTGCCAGCAGCGTAGTGGACAGGGTTATCACCGGGGAGCTGTTTTTT. Translation: CASSVVDRVITGELFF.

Comments on this clonotype: One junction end disagrees with the germline gene, perhaps due to a read error. The J gene is TRBJ1-5, the V gene TRBV15, with D possibly matching TRBD1 (6 bases). Per germline, CDR1 LNHNV and CDR2 YYDKDF (reference sequence). CDR3 length: 13 amino acids. This chain's CDR3 is CATSQTGNQPQHF. CDR3 coding DNA: TGTGCCACCAGCCAGACAGGCAACCAGCCCCAGCATTTT. The complete variable domain, with remaining parts taken from reference TRBV15 and TRBJ1-5, reads DAMVIQNPRYQVTQFGKPVTLSCSQTLNHNVMYWYQQKSSQAPKLLFHYYDKDFNNEADTPDNFQSRRPNTSFCFLDIRSPGLGDTAMYLCATSQTGNQPQHFGDGTRLSIL.

This clonotype was seen repeatedly, ten times or more. V usage is TRBV27 and J usage is TRBJ1-1; the D is unclear. Germline V gene data show CDR1 as MNHEY and CDR2 as SMNVEV (reference sequence). The length of the CDR3 is 14 residues. Trimming pared 3 bases from V and 1 base from J, leaving 9 bases between. Here the CDR3 reads CASSFGPENTEAFF. The CDR3 bases are TGTGCCAGCAGTTTTGGTCCCGAGAACACTGAAGCTTTCTTT.

This clonotype was counted between two and nine times. The chain couples TRBV4-1 to TRBJ2-5; 10 nucleotides line up with TRBD2. CDR1 and CDR2 from the germline V gene are MGHRA and YSYEKL. The junction had 8 bases not matched to a gene; V was cut back by 6 bases and J by 1 base. The CDR3 runs 16 residues. The CDR3 region is CASRWGASGSQETQYF. The CDR3 bases are TGCGCCAGCAGGTGGGGGGCTAGCGGGAGCCAAGAGACCCAGTACTTC.

This clonotype has more than one count but fewer than ten. Just one base apart from a much larger clone, this may be a read error. This rearrangement joins TRBV9 to TRBJ1-1; the D is unclear. Germline V gives CDR1 SGDLS, CDR2 YYNGEE. V shed 7 bases and J shed 2 bases, with 24 bases lying between them. The CDR3 length is 17 residues. CDR3 nucleotide sequence: TGTGCCAGCTTAAAGCGACGTTCGGCAGAAGGAAACACTGAAGCTTTCTTT. Protein: CASLKRRSAEGNTEAFF.

This clonotype was detected a few times. The chain has TRBV11-2 and TRBJ1-1; the D is unclear. The length of the CDR3 is 14 residues. Germline lookup yields CDR1 SGHAT and CDR2 FQNNGV. Trimming stripped 5 bases from V and 3 bases from J, with 13 bases between. DNA for the CDR3: TGTGCCAGCAGCCTAGCCTGGGAGGACACTGAAGCTTTCTTT. Protein product: CASSLAWEDTEAFF.

This clonotype occurred many times. The CDR3 spells CSGARGPWGETQYF. CDR3 in DNA: TGCAGTGGGGCAAGGGGGCCGTGGGGAGAGACCCAGTACTTC. V and J are TRBV20-1 and TRBJ2-5; TRBD1 matches at 7 bases. V was clipped by 7 bases and J by 4 bases; unmatched bases: 12. Germline V CDR1 and CDR2: DFQATT, SNEGSKA (reference sequence). CDR3 length: 14 amino acids.

This clonotype showed up many times. The chain has TRBV24-1 and TRBJ1-1; 9 nucleotides match TRBD1. The ends lost 3 bases at V and 7 bases at J; junction bases unmatched: 14. CDR1 and CDR2 from the germline V gene are KGHDR and SFDVKD. The CDR3 spans 17 residues. In DNA form, the CDR3 reads TGTGCCACCAGTGATGCTTCCGGGACAGGGCTCCGGGGTGAAGCTTTCTTT. Amino acid sequence: CATSDASGTGLRGEAFF.

V and J are TRBV6-1 and TRBJ1-1, with D possibly matching TRBD1 (5 bases). Germline CDR1 and CDR2: MNHNS and SASEGT. Trimming pared 6 bases from V and 3 bases from J, leaving 20 bases between. The CDR3 loop spans 16 amino acids. The CDR3 region has the DNA TGTGCCAGCAGGCCCGGACGGGGCTCGAGGGACACTGAAGCTTTCTTT. It specifies CASRPGRGSRDTEAFF.

This clonotype was counted ten times or more. The chain couples TRBV20-1 to TRBJ2-5, with D possibly TRBD1 on 7 matching bases. The CDR3 is made up of 17 amino acids. V was trimmed by 4 bases and J by 4 bases, leaving 25 bases between them. The V gene's germline CDR1 is DFQATT and CDR2 SNEGSKA (reference sequence). This CDR3 is CSAKLGWRDRKGETQYF. The CDR3 DNA sequence: TGCAGTGCTAAGTTAGGTTGGAGGGACAGAAAGGGAGAGACCCAGTACTTC.

This clonotype has ten or more counts. The chain has TRBV7-2 and TRBJ2-2, with D tentatively TRBD2 (6 bases). V was trimmed by 3 bases and J by 7 bases, leaving 15 bases between them. The CDR3 loop spans 15 amino acids. Germline V gives CDR1 SGHTA, CDR2 FQGNSA. The CDR3 is CASSLRDFSFGELFF. The CDR3 DNA reads TGTGCCAGCAGCTTGAGGGACTTTAGCTTCGGGGAGCTGTTTTTT.